Reported below is one TCR beta chain. This entry belongs to a study of shared clonotypes between healthy human individuals. Germline V CDR1 and CDR2: SGHVS, FNYEAQ. V was trimmed by 5 bases and J by 0 bases, leaving 11 bases between them. The CDR3 sequence is 15 residues long. The study ran the assay at deep level. Data came from immunoSEQ multiplex PCR; TCRdb stores just in-frame clones and leaves some out. The sample holds approximately 2.3 million clones; approximately 95% are singletons and the top ten take roughly 0.36%. Into CD45RA+ naive and CD45RA-negative memory subsets, the CD4+ cells were split.

The rearrangement joins TRBV7-6 to TRBJ2-1; D call uncertain. The source is a man between 18 and 35 years old in good health. Some clones in this sample may be carry-over from other donors' samples. What was sequenced was naive CD4+ T cells from PBMCs. As for subset: CD45RA+ positively selected. The CDR3 coding sequence is TGTGCCAGCAGCCCCTTGACGGGCTCCTACAATGAGCAGTTCTTC. The encoded protein is CASSPLTGSYNEQFF.